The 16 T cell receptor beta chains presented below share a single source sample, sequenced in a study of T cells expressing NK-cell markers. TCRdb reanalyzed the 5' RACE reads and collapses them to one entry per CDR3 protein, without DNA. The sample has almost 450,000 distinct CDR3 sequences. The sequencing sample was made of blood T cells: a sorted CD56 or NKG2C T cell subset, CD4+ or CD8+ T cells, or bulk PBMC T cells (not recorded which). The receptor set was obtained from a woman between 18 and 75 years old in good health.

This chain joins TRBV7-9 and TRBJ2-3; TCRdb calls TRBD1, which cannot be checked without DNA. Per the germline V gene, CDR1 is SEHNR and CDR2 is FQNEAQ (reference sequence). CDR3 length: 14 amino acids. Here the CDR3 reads CASSLRQDTDTQYF.

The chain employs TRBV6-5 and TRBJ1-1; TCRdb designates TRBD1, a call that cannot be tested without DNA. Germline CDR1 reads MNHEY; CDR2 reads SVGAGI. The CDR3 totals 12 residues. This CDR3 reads CASSPGTGKAFF.

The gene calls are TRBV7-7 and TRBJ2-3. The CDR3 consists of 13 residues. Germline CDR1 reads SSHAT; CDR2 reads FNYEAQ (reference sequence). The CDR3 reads CASSARFLDTQYF.

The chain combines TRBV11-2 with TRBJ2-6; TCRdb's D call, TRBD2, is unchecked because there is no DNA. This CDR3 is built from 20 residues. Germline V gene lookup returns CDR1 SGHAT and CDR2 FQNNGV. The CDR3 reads CASSWGPPGLASPGANVLTF.

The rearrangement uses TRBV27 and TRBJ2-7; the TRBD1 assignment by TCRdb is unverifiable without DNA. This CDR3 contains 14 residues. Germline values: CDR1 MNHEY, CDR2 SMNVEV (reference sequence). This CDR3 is CASRSDRRAYEQYF.

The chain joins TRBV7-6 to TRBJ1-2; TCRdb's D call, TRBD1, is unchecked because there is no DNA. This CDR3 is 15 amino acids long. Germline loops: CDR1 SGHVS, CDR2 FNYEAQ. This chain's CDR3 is CASSPTGDRYYGYTF.

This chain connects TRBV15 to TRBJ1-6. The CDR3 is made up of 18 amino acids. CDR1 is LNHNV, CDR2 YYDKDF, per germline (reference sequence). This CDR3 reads CATSRERDKSGWDSPLHF.

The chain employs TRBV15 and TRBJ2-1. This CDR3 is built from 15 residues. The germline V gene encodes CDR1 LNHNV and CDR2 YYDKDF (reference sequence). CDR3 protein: CATSRDVTAYNEQFF.

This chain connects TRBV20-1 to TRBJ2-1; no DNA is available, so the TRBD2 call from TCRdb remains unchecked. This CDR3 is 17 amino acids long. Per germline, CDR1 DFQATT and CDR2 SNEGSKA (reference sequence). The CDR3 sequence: CSARDPSGERGGPEQFF.

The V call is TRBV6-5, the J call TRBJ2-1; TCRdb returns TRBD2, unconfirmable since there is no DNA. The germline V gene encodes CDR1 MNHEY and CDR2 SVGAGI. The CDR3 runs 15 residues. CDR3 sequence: CASRFLSGNGNEQFF.

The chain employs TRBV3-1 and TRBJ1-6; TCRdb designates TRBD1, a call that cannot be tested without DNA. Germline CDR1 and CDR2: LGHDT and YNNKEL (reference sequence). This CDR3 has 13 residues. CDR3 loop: CASSSEGISPLHF.

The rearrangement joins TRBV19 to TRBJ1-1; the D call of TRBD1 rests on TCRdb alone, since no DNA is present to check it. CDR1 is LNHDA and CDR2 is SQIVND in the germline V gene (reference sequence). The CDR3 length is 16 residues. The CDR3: CASNRDREGPRTEAFF.

CDR3 residues: CASSSSSDSNQPQHF. V usage is TRBV18 and J usage is TRBJ1-5. The germline V gene encodes CDR1 KGHSH and CDR2 LQKENI. This CDR3 spans 15 amino acids.

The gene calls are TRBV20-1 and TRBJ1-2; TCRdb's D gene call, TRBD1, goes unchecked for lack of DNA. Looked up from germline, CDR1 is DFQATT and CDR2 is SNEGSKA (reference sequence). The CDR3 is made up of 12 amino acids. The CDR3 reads CSAKQEYYGYTF.

CDR3 in amino acids: CSVGGYNEQFF. The chain carries TRBV29-1 and TRBJ2-1; the D call from TCRdb, TRBD1, cannot be confirmed without DNA. Germline lookup yields CDR1 SQVTM and CDR2 ANQGSEA. The CDR3 has 11 amino acids.

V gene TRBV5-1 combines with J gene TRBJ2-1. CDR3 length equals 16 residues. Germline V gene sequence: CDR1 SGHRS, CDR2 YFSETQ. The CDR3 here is CASSLGQTMSYNEQFF.